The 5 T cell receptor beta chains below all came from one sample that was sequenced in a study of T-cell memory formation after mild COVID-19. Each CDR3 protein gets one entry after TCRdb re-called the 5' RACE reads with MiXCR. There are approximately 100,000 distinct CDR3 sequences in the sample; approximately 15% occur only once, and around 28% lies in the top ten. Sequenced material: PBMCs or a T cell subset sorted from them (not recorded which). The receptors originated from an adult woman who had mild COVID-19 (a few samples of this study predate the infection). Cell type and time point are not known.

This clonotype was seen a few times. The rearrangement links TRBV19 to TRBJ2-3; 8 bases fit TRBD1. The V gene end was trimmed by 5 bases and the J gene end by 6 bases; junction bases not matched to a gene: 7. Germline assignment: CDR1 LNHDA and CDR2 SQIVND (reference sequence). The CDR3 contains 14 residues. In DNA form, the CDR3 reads TGTGCCAGTAGTGGGACAGGTACGATGGATACGCAGTATTTT. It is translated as CASSGTGTMDTQYF.

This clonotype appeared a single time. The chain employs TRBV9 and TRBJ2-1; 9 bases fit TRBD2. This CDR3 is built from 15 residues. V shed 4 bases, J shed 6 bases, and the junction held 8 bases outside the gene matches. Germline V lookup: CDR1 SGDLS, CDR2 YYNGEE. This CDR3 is CASSLSREGGNEQFF. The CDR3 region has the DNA TGTGCCAGCAGCCTCTCGCGGGAGGGTGGCAATGAGCAGTTCTTC.

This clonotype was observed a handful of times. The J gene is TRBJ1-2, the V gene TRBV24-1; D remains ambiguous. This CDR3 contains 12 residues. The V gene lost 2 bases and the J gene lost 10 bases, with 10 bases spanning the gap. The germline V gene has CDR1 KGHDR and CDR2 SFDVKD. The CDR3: CATSDSGRVYTF. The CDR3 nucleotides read TGTGCCACCAGTGATTCGGGCCGGGTCTACACCTTC.

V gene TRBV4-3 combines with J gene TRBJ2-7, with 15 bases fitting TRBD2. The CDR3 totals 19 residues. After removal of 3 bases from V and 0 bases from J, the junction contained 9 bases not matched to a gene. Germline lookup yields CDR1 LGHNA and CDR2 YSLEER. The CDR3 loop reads CASSHALGLAGGPSYEQYF. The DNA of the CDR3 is TGCGCCAGCAGCCATGCCTTGGGACTAGCGGGAGGCCCCTCCTACGAGCAGTACTTC.

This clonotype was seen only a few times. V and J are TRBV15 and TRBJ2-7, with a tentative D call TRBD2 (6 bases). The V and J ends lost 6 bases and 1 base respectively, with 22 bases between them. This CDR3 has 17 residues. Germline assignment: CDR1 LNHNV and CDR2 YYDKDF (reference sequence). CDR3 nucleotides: TGTGCCACCAGGCCCGGGACTCCACTCGGCGGTTCCTACGAGCAGTACTTC. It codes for CATRPGTPLGGSYEQYF.